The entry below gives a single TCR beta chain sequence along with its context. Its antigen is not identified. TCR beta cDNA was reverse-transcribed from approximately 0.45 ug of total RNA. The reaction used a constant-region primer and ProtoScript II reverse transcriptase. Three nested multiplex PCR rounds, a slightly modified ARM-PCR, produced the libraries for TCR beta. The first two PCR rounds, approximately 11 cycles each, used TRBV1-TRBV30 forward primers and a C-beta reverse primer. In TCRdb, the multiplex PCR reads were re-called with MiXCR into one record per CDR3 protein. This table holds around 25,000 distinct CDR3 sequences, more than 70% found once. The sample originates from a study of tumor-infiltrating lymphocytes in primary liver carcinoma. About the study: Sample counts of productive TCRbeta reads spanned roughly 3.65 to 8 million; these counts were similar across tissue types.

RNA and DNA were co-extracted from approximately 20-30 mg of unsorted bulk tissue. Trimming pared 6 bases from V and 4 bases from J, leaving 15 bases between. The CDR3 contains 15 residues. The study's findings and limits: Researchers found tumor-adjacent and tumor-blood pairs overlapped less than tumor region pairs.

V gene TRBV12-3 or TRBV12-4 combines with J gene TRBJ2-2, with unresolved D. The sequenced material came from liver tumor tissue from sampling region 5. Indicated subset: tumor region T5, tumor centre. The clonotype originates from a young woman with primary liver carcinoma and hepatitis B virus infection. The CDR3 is CASRPPVTVTGELFF. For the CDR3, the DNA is TGTGCCAGCAGGCCCCCTGTAACGGTCACCGGGGAGCTGTTTTTT.